What follows are 14 T cell receptor beta chains derived from one specimen sequenced in a study of CD8+CD57+ T cells in acquired aplastic anemia. Profiling that covered TCR beta VDJ and CDR3 relied on genomic DNA as its template. TCRdb re-called the reads with MiXCR, one entry per CDR3 protein. The sample holds under 200,000 distinct CDR3 sequences, approximately 40% seen once. Sequences were obtained from sorted CD4+, CD8+, or CD8+CD57+ T cells (not recorded which) from PBMCs. The source of these receptors is a human donor in good health.

In regard to this clonotype: This sequence may be a read error, since a much larger clone differs from it by one base. The CDR3 sequence: CASSRDQETQYF. CDR3 bases: TGTGCCAGCAGTCGGGACCAAGAGACCCAGTACTTC. The J gene is TRBJ2-5, the V gene TRBV2; D gene ambiguous. V was cut by 5 bases and J by 0 bases, with 4 bases left in between. This CDR3 is 12 amino acids long. CDR1 is SNHLY, CDR2 FYNNEI, per germline.

Concerning this clonotype: Relative to the germline gene, one junction end is altered; a read error may explain this. The chain employs TRBV28 and TRBJ1-2; the match to TRBD1 covers 8 bases. The CDR3 extends over 13 amino acids. Germline V CDR1 and CDR2: MDHEN, SYDVKM. CDR3 coding DNA: TGTGCCAGCAGCACAGGGGGTGGCTATGGCTCCACCTTC. Protein sequence: CASSTGGGYGSTF.

As to this clonotype: It may be a read error: a sequence one base away is much more abundant. The chain joins TRBV6-2 or TRBV6-3 to TRBJ2-7, with D perhaps matching TRBD1 (6 bases). The CDR3 has 17 residues. V was cut by 5 bases and J by 2 bases, with 22 bases left in between. Germline V gene sequence: CDR1 MNHEY, CDR2 SVGEGT. The CDR3 DNA follows: TGTGCCAGCAGTCCCTTTTTCTCACAGGGCCGAGCCTACGAGCAGTACTTC. It encodes CASSPFFSQGRAYEQYF.

The rearrangement uses TRBV11-2 and TRBJ1-5; 8 nucleotides match TRBD1. From germline, CDR1 is SGHAT and CDR2 FQNNGV. With 3 bases clipped from V and 2 bases from J, the junction kept 6 bases outside the gene matches. The CDR3 contains 16 residues. CDR3 bases: TGTGCCAGCAGCTTTGACAGGGGACAGGGCAATCAGCCCCAGCATTTT. It codes for CASSFDRGQGNQPQHF.

This clonotype was picked up one time. A junction end diverges from the germline sequence, so it may reflect a read error. V usage is TRBV7-9 and J usage is TRBJ1-3; D gene unclear. Germline V gene sequence: CDR1 SEHNR, CDR2 FQNEAQ (reference sequence). The CDR3 has 8 amino acids. CDR3 DNA: TGTGCCAGCACCCCATTCGCTTTT. It is translated as CASTPFAF.

This clonotype occurred a few times. A much larger clonotype is one base distant, so this may be a read error. V and J are TRBV7-3 and TRBJ1-2; the D gene is possibly TRBD1 (5 bases). CDR1 is SGHTA, CDR2 FQGTGA, per germline. The CDR3 runs to 13 residues. V was trimmed by 0 bases and J by 6 bases, leaving 8 bases between them. In DNA, the CDR3 is TGTGCCAGCAGCTTAACCCAGGGCGATGGCTACACCTTC. Translating gives CASSLTQGDGYTF.

This clonotype was seen at least ten times. The rearrangement uses TRBV19 and TRBJ2-7, with 7 positions matching TRBD2. The germline V gene has CDR1 LNHDA and CDR2 SQIVND (reference sequence). CDR3 size: 17 residues. The junction had 14 bases not matched to a gene; V was cut back by 3 bases and J by 3 bases. This CDR3 reads CASSIRYGGTGGYEQYF. The CDR3 DNA follows: TGTGCCAGTAGTATTCGTTATGGCGGGACGGGGGGCTACGAGCAGTACTTC. Full variable domain (outside the CDR3, taken from reference TRBV19 and TRBJ2-7): DGGITQSPKYLFRKEGQNVTLSCEQNLNHDAMYWYRQDPGQGLRLIYYSQIVNDFQKGDIAEGYSVSREKKESFPLTVTSAQKNPTAFYLCASSIRYGGTGGYEQYFGPGTRLTVT.

This clonotype has at least ten counts. The gene calls are TRBV10-3 and TRBJ2-1, with TRBD2 identical over 8 bases. CDR3 size: 14 residues. The junction had 5 bases not matched to a gene; V was cut back by 6 bases and J by 4 bases. Germline CDR1 and CDR2: ENHRY and SYGVKD. CDR3 residues: CAIRGGGTYNEQFF. Here the CDR3 DNA reads TGTGCCATCAGGGGCGGGGGGACATACAATGAGCAGTTCTTC.

The chain employs TRBV20-1 and TRBJ2-5; 9 bases align to TRBD2. Per germline, CDR1 DFQATT and CDR2 SNEGSKA (reference sequence). The V gene end was trimmed by 6 bases and the J gene end by 5 bases; junction bases not matched to a gene: 10. CDR3 length equals 14 residues. The CDR3 region is CSATGGRATETQYF. For the CDR3, the DNA is TGCAGTGCAACAGGCGGGAGGGCCACGGAGACCCAGTACTTC.

V is TRBV9 and J is TRBJ2-5, with D perhaps matching TRBD1 (6 bases). The V gene's germline CDR1 is SGDLS and CDR2 YYNGEE. The germline V and J ends were trimmed by 0 bases and 5 bases, with 14 bases remaining between them. There are 15 residues in the CDR3. The DNA of the CDR3 is TGTGCCAGCAGCGTAGGGACAGAAGGTTGGGAGACCCAGTACTTC. It encodes CASSVGTEGWETQYF.

This chain uses TRBV19 with TRBJ2-3; TRBD1 matches at 8 bases. The junction had 8 bases not matched to a gene; V was cut back by 6 bases and J by 3 bases. CDR1 is LNHDA, CDR2 SQIVND, per germline (reference sequence). The CDR3 covers 15 residues. CDR3 protein: CASSTGGSRTDTQYF. CDR3 coding DNA: TGTGCCAGTAGCACAGGGGGGAGCCGAACAGATACGCAGTATTTT.

In this sample, this clonotype turned up a few times. The rearrangement links TRBV27 to TRBJ1-1; no reliable D call. This CDR3 region has 13 residues. The ends were cut back, 1 base at V and 1 base at J, with 4 bases in the middle. Germline CDR1 and CDR2: MNHEY and SMNVEV (reference sequence). This CDR3 reads CASSLFPNTEAFF. Written as DNA, the CDR3 is TGTGCCAGCAGTTTATTCCCGAACACTGAAGCTTTCTTT.

Concerning this clonotype itself: Germline is not matched at one junction end, which may reflect a read error. The chain joins TRBV9 to TRBJ2-5, with 8 positions matching TRBD1. The CDR3 is made up of 15 amino acids. Germline V CDR1 and CDR2: SGDLS, YYNGEE. The CDR3, as DNA: TGTGCCAGCAGCGACCGGACAGGGTGGCAAGAGAACCAGTACTTC. Translation: CASSDRTGWQENQYF.

This clonotype has a count of ten or more. The junction and the germline gene differ at one end; a read error may be behind it. This chain connects TRBV7-2 to TRBJ2-5, with a tentative D call TRBD2 (7 bases). The CDR3 consists of 17 residues. Germline CDR1 is SGHTA and CDR2 is FQGNSA. The CDR3 is CASSLKVSGRGNWGPHF. CDR3 nucleotide sequence: TGTGCCAGCAGCTTAAAGGTGTCCGGGCGGGGGAACTGGGGGCCGCACTTC.